This T cell receptor (beta chain) was recovered during a study of shared clonotypes between healthy human individuals. Across the whole study: Three CD4 naive, three CD4 memory, two CD8 naive and one CD8 memory plate were used per donor.

With 7 bases removed from V and 5 bases from J, the gap between germline ends came to 21 bases. The CDR3 runs 15 residues. Looked up from germline, CDR1 is MDHEN and CDR2 is SYDVKM. The assay was immunoSEQ multiplex PCR, and TCRdb's table has in-frame clones only and misses some. The data show fewer than 850,000 clones, about two thirds seen once. The rearrangement joins TRBV28 to TRBJ2-7; weak D call: TRBD1 (5 bases). Sequenced material: memory CD4+ T cells sorted from blood. Subset noted: CD45RA-negative fraction. The sequence came from a woman between 25 and 40 years old in good health. Here the CDR3 reads CASTDSLLSSHEQYF. CDR3 sequence (DNA): TGTGCCAGCACCGACAGCCTCTTATCGTCCCACGAGCAGTACTTC.